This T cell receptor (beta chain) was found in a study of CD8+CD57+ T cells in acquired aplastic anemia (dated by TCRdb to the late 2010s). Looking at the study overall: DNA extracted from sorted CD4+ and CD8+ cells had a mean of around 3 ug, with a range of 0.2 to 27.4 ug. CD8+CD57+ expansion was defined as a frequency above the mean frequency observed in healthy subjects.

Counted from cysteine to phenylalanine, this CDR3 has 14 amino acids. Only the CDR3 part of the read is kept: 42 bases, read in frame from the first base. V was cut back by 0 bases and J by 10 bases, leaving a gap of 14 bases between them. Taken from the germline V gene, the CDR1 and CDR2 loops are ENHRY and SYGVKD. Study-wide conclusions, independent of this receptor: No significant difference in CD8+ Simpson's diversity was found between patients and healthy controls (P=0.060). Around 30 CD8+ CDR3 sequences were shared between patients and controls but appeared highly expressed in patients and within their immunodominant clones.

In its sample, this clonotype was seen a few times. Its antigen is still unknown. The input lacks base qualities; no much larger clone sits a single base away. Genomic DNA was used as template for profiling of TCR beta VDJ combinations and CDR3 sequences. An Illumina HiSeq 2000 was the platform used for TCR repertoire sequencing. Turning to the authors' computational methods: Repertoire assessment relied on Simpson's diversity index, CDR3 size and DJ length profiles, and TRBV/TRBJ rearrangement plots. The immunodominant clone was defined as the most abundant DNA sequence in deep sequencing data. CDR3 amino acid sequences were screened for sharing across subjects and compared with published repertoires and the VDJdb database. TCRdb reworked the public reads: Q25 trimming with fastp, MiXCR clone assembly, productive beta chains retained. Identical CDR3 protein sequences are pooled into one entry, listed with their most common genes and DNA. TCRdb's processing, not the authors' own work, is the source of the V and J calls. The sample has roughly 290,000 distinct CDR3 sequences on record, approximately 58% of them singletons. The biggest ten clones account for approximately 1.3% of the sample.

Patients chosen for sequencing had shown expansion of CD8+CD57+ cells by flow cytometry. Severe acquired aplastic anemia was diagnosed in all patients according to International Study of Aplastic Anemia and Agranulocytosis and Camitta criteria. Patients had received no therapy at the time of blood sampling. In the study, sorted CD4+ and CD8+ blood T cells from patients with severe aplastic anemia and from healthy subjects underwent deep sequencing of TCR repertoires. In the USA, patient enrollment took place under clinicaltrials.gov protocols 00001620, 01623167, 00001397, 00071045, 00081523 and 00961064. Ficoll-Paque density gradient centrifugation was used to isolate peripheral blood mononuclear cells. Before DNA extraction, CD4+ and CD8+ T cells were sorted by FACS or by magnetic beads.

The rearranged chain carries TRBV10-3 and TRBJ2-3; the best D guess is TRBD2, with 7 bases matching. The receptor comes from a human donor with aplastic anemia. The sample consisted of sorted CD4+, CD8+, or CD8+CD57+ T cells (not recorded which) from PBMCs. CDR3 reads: CAISESRGPKAQYF. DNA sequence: TGTGCCATCAGTGAGTCGCGGGGGCCCAAGGCGCAGTATTTT.